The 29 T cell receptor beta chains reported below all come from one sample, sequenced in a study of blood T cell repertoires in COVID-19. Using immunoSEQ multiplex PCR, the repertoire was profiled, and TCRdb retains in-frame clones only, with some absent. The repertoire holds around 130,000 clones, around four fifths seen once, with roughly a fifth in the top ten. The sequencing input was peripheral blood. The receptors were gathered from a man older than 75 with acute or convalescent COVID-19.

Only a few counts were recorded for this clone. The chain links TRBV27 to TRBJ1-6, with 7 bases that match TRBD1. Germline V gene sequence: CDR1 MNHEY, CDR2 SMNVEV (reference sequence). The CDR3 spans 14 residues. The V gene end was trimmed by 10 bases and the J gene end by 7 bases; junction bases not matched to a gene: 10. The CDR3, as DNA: TGTGCCACCTCTGCGGCAGGGGGGAATTCACCCCTCCACTTT. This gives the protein CATSAAGGNSPLHF.

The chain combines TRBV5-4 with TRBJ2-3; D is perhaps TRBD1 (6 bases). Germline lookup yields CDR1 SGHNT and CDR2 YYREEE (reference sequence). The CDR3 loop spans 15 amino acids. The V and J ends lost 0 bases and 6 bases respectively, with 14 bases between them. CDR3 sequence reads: CASSLGDMGRDTQYF. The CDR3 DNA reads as TGTGCCAGCAGCTTGGGGGACATGGGACGGGATACGCAGTATTTT.

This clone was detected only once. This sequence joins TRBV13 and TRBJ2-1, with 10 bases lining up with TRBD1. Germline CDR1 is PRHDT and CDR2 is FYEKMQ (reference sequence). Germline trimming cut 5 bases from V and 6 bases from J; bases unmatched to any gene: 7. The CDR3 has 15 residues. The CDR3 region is CASSQSRTGGNEQFF. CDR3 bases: TGTGCCAGCAGCCAAAGTCGGACAGGGGGCAATGAGCAGTTCTTC.

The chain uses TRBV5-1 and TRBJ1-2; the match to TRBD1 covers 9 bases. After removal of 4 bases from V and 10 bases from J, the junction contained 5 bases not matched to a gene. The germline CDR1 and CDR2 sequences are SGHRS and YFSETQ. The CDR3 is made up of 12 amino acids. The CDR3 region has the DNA TGCGCCAGCAGCGCCGGACAGGGGACCTACACCTTC. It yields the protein CASSAGQGTYTF.

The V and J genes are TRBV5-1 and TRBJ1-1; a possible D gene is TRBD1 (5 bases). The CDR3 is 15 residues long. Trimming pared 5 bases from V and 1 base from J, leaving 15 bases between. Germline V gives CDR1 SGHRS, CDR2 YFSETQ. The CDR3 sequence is CASSSGLQGNTEAFF. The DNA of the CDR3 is TGCGCCAGCAGTTCCGGCCTTCAGGGGAACACTGAAGCTTTCTTT.

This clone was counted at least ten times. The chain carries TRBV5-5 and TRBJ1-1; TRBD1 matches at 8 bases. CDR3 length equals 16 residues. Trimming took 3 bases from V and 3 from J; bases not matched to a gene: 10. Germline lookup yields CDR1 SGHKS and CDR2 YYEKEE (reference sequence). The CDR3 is CASSSDRGSTDTEAFF. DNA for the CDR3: TGTGCCAGCAGCTCCGACAGGGGTTCGACGGACACTGAAGCTTTCTTT.

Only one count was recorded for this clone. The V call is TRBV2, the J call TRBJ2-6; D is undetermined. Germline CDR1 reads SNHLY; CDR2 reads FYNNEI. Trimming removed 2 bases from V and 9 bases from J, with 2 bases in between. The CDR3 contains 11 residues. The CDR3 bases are TGTGCCAGCAGTGAACTCAACGTCCTGACTTTC. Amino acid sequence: CASSELNVLTF. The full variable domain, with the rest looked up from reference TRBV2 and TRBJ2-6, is EPEVTQTPSHQVTQMGQEVILRCVPISNHLYFYWYRQILGQKVEFLVSFYNNEISEKSEIFDDQFSVERPDGSNFTLKIRSTKLEDSAMYFCASSELNVLTFGAGSRLTVL.

The CDR3 sequence is CASSQGGTGGGYEQYF. The CDR3 bases are TGTGCCAGCAGCCAAGGTGGAACGGGGGGAGGCTACGAGCAGTACTTC. J is TRBJ2-7 and V is TRBV4-2; the match to TRBD2 covers 7 bases. Germline-derived CDR1 and CDR2 are LGHNA and YNFKEQ. This CDR3 comprises 16 residues. V lost 1 base and J lost 3; bases outside the gene matches: 9.

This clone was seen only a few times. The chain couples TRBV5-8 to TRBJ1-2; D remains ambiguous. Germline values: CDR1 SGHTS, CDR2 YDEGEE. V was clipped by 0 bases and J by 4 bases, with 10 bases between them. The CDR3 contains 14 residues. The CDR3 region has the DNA TGTGCCAGCAGCTTGGGTCAGCCGGGCTATGGCTACACCTTC. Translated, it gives CASSLGQPGYGYTF.

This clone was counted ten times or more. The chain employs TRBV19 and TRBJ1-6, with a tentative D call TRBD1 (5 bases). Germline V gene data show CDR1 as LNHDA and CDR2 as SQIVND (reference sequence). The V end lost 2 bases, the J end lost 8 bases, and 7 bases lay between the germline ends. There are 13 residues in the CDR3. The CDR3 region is CASSIIGDSPLHF. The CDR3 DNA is TGTGCCAGTAGTATAATAGGGGATTCACCCCTCCACTTT.

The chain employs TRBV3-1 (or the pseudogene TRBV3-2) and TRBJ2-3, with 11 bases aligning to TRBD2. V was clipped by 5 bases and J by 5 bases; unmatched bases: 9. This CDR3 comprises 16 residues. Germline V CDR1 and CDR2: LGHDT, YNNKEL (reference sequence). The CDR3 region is CASSAIAGGRGDTQYF. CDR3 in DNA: TGTGCCAGCAGCGCTATAGCGGGGGGGCGAGGAGATACGCAGTATTTT.

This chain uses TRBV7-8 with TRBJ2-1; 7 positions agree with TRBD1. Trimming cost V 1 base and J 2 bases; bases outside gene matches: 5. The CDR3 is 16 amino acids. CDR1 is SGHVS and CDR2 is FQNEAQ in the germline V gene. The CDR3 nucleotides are TGTGCCAGCAGCTTAGTCGGGACAGTTACCTACAATGAGCAGTTCTTC. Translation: CASSLVGTVTYNEQFF.

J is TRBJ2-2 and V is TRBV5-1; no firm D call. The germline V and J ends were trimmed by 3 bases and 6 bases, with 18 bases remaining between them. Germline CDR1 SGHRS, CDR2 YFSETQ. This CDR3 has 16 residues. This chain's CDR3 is CASSSTRSGRAGELFF. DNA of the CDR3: TGCGCCAGCAGCTCCACACGTTCGGGTAGAGCCGGGGAGCTGTTTTTT.

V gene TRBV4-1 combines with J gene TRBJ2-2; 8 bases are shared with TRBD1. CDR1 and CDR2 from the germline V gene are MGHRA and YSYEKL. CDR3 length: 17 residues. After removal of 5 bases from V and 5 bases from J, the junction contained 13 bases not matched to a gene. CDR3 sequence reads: CASSLTGTGRLTGELFF. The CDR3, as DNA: TGCGCCAGCAGCTTAACCGGGACAGGTCGTCTAACCGGGGAGCTGTTTTTT.

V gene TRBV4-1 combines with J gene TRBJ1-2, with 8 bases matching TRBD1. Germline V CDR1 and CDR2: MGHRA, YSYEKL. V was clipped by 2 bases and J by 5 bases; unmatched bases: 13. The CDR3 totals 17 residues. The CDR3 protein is CASSQPSPSRGQYGYTF. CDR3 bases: TGCGCCAGCAGCCAACCTTCCCCTTCCAGGGGGCAGTATGGCTACACCTTC.

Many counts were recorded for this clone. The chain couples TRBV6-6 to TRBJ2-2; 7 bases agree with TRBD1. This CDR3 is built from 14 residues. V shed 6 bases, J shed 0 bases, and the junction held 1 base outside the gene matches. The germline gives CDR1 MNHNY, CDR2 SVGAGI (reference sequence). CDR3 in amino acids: CASRGTANTGELFF. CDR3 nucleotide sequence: TGTGCCAGCAGGGGGACAGCGAACACCGGGGAGCTGTTTTTT.

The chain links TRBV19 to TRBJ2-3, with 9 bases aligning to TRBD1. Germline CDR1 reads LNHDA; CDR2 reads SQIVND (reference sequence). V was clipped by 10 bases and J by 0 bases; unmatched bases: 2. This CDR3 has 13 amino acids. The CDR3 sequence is CATDRGSTDTQYF. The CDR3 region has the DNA TGTGCCACGGACAGGGGAAGCACAGATACGCAGTATTTT.

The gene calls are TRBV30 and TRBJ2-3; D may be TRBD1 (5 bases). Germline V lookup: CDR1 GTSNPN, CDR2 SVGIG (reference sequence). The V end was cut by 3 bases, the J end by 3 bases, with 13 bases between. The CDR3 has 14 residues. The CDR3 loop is CAWSVRGRTDTQYF. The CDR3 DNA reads TGTGCCTGGAGCGTTAGGGGTAGGACAGATACGCAGTATTTT. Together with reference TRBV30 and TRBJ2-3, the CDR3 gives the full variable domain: SQTIHQWPATLVQPVGSPLSLECTVEGTSNPNLYWYRQAAGRGLQLLFYSVGIGQISSEVPQNLSASRPQDRQFILSSKKLLLSDSGFYLCAWSVRGRTDTQYFGPGTRLTVL.

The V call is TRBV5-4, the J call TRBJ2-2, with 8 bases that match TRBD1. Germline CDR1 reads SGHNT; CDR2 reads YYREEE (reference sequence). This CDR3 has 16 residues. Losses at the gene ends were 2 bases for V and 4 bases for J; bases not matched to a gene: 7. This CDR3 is CASSFPDRAGTGELFF. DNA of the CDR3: TGTGCCAGCAGCTTCCCGGACAGGGCGGGCACCGGGGAGCTGTTTTTT.

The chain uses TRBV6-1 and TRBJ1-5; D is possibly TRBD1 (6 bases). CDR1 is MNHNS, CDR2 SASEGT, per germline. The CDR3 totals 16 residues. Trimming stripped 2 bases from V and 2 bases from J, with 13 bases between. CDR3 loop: CASSENAGVGNQPQHF. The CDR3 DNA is TGTGCCAGCAGTGAAAATGCAGGGGTGGGCAATCAGCCCCAGCATTTT.

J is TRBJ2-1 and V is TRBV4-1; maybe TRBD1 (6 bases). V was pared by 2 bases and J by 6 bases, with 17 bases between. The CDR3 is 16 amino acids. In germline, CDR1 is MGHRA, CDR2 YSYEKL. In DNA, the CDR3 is TGCGCCAGCAGCCAACCCCTGGGGGCAGGGGTCAATGAGCAGTTCTTC. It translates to CASSQPLGAGVNEQFF.

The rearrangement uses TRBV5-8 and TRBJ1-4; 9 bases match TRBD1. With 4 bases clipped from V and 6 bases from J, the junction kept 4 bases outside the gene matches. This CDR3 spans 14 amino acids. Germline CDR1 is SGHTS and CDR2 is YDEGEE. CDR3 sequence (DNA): TGTGCCAGCAGCCGGGGACAGGGATATGAAAAACTGTTTTTT. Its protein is CASSRGQGYEKLFF.

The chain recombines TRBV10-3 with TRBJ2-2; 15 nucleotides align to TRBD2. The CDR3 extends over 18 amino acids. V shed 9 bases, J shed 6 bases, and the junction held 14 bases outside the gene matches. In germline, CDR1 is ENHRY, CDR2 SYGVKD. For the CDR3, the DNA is TGTGCCATTCGACTGGGACTAGCGGGGGGCGCCTTTTCCGGGGAGCTGTTTTTT. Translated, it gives CAIRLGLAGGAFSGELFF.

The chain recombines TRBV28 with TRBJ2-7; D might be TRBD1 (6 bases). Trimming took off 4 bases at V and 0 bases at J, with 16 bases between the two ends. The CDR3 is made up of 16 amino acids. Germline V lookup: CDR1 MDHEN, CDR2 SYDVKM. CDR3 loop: CASSSFDRLISYEQYF. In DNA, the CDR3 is TGTGCCAGCAGTTCATTCGACAGGTTGATCTCCTACGAGCAGTACTTC.

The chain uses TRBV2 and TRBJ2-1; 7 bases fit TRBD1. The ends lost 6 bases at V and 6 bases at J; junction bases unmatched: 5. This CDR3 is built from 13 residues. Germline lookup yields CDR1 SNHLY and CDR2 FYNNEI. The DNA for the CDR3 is TGTGCCAGCAGGGCGGACAGGCCCAATGAGCAGTTCTTC. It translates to CASRADRPNEQFF.

CDR3 residues: CASSRGQPQHF. CDR3 sequence (DNA): TGTGCCAGCAGTCGAGGTCAGCCCCAGCATTTT. This rearrangement joins TRBV12-3 or TRBV12-4 to TRBJ1-5; D gene unclear. This CDR3 is 11 amino acids long. V dropped 5 bases and J dropped 6 bases, with 5 bases sitting between them.

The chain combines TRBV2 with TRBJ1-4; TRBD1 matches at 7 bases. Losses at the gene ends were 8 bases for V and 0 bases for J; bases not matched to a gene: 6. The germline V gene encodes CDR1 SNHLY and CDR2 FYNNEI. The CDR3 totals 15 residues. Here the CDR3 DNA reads TGTGCCAGCGGGGGACAGAGTGCAACTAATGAAAAACTGTTTTTT. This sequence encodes CASGGQSATNEKLFF.

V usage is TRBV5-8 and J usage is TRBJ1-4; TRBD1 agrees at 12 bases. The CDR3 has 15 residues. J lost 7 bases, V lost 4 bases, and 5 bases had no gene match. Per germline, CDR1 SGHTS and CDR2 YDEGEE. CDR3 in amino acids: CASSLGDRGREKLFF. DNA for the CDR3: TGTGCCAGCAGCCTCGGGGACAGGGGGCGTGAAAAACTGTTTTTT.

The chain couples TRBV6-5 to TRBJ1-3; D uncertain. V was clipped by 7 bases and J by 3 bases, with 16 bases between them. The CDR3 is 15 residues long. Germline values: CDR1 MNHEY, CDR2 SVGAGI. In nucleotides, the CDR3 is TGTGCCAGCATCGGTCGGGGTAGTGGTGGAAACACCATATATTTT. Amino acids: CASIGRGSGGNTIYF.